The entry below describes one T cell receptor beta chain. As originally analysed: Amplifying reference gene primers gave estimates of nucleated cell counts. Profiling relied on immunoSEQ multiplex PCR, and the TCRdb table lists in-frame clones only, not all of them. V and J calls and clone size are given by that table; D and trimming were obtained from the DNA. The table lists 150,000 to 200,000 clones, 88% of them singletons. The sample originates from a study of blood T cell repertoires in COVID-19. The sequenced sample consisted of PBMCs or T cells enriched from blood (not recorded which). The receptor was isolated from a woman in her fifties or sixties who had recovered from COVID-19.

CDR3 protein: CASSYLGQGEGGYTF. The CDR3 nucleotides read TGTGCCAGCAGTTACTTGGGACAGGGGGAGGGTGGCTACACCTTC. The V and J genes are TRBV6-5 and TRBJ1-2; 11 bases are a match to TRBD1. Germline CDR1 is MNHEY and CDR2 is SVGAGI. The CDR3 covers 15 residues. The V gene end was trimmed by 1 base and the J gene end by 7 bases; junction bases not matched to a gene: 5.